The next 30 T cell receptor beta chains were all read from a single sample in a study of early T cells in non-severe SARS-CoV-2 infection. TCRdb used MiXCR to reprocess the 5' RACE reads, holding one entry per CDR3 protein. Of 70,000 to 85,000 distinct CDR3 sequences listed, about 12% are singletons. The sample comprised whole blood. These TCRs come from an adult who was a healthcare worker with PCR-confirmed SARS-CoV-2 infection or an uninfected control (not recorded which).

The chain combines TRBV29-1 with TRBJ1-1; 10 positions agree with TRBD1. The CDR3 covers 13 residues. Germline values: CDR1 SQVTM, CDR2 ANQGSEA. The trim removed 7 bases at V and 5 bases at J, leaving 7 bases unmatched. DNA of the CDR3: TGCAGCGCCGGGACAGGGGCCCTAACTGAAGCTTTCTTT. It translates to CSAGTGALTEAFF.

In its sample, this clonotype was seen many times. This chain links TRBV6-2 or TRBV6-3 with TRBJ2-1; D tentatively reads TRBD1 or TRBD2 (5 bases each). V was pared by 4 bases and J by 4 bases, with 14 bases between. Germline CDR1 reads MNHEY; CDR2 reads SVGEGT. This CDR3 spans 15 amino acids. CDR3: CASSFARGDYNEQFF. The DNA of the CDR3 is TGTGCCAGCAGTTTCGCCCGGGGCGATTACAATGAGCAGTTCTTC.

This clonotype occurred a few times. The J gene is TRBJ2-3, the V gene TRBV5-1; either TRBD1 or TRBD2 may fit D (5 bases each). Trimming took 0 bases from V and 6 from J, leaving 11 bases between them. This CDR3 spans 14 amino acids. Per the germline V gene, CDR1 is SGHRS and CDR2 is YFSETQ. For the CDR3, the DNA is TGCGCCAGCAGCTTGGGGGACGCCCTTGATACGCAGTATTTT. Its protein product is CASSLGDALDTQYF.

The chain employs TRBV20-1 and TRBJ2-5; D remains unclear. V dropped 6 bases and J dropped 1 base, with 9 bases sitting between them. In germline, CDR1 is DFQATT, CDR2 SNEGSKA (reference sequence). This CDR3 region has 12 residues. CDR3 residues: CSAHWIQETQYF. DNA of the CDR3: TGCAGTGCCCACTGGATCCAAGAGACCCAGTACTTC.

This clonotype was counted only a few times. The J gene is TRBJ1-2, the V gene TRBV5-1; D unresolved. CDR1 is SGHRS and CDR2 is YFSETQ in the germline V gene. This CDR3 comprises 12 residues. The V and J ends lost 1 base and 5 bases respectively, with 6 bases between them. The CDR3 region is CASSLSTYGYTF. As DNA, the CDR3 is TGCGCCAGCAGCTTGTCTACGTATGGCTACACCTTC.

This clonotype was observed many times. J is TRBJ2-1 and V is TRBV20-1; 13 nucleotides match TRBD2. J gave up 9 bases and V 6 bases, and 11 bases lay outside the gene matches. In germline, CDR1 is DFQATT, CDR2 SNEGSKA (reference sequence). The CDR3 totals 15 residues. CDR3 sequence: CSAPTRLAGGGEQFF. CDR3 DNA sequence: TGCAGTGCCCCTACTCGACTAGCGGGAGGAGGTGAGCAGTTCTTC.

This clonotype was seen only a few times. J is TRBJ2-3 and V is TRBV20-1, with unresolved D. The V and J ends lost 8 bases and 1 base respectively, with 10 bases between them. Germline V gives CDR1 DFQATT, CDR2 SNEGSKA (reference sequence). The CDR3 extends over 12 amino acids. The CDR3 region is CSTTEGTDTQYF. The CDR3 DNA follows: TGCAGTACTACAGAGGGCACAGATACGCAGTATTTT.

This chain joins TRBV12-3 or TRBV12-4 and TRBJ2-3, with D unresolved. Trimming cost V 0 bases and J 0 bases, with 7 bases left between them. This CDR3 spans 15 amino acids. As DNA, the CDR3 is TGTGCCAGCAGTTTAGCGGTTACTAGCACAGATACGCAGTATTTT. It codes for CASSLAVTSTDTQYF.

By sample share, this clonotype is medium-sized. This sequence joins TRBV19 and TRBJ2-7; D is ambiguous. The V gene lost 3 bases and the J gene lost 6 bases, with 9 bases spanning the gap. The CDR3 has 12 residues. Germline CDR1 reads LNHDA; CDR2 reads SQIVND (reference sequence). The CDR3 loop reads CASSIGLGEQYF. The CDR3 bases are TGTGCCAGTAGTATTGGGCTCGGCGAGCAGTACTTC.

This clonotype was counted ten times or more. Here the CDR3 reads CAWSYWGEDNQPQHF. The CDR3 coding sequence is TGTGCCTGGAGCTACTGGGGGGAGGACAATCAGCCCCAGCATTTT. The chain employs TRBV30 and TRBJ1-5; TRBD1 is a possible D gene (5 bases). Germline V gene lookup returns CDR1 GTSNPN and CDR2 SVGIG (reference sequence). V lost 3 bases and J lost 3, with 15 bases in between. The CDR3 is 15 amino acids. The complete variable domain, with remaining parts taken from reference TRBV30 and TRBJ1-5, reads SQTIHQWPATLVQPVGSPLSLECTVEGTSNPNLYWYRQAAGRGLQLLFYSVGIGQISSEVPQNLSASRPQDRQFILSSKKLLLSDSGFYLCAWSYWGEDNQPQHFGDGTRLSIL.

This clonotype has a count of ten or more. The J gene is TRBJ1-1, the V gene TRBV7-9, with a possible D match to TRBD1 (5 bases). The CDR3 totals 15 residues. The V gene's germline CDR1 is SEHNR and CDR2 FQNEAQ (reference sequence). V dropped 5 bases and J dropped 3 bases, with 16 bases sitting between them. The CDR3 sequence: CASSPEGPRDTEAFF. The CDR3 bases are TGTGCCAGCAGCCCTGAGGGACCGCGGGACACTGAAGCTTTCTTT.

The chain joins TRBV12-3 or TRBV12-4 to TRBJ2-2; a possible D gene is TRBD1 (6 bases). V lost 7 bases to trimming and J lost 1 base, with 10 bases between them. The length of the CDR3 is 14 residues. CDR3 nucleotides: TGTGCCAGCATTATGACAGGGAACACCGGGGAGCTGTTTTTT. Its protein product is CASIMTGNTGELFF.

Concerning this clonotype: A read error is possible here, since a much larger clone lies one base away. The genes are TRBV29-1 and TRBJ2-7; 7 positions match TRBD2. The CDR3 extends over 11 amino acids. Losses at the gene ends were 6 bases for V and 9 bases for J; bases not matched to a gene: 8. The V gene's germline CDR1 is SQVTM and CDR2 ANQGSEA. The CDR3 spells CSVKLALGQYF. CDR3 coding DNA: TGCAGCGTGAAACTAGCGCTCGGGCAGTACTTC.

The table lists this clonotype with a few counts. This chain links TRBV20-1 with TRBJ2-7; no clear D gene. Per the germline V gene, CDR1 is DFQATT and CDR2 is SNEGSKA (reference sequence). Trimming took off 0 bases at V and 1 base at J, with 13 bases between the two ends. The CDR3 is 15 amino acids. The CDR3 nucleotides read TGCAGTGCTAGAGACTCAAAAAGGGCTTCCTACGAGCAGTACTTC. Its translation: CSARDSKRASYEQYF.

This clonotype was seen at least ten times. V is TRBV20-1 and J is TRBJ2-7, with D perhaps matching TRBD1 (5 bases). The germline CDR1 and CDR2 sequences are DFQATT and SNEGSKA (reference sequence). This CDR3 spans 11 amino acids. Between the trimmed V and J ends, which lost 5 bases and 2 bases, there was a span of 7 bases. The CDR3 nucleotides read TGCAGTGCTCGGACAACCTACGAGCAGTACTTC. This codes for CSARTTYEQYF.

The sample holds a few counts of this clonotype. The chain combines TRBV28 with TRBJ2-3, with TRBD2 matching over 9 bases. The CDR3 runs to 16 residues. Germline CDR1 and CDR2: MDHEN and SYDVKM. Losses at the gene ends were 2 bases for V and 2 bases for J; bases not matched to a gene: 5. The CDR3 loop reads CASSLRAGGHTDTQYF. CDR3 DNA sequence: TGTGCCAGCAGTTTAAGAGCGGGGGGACACACAGATACGCAGTATTTT.

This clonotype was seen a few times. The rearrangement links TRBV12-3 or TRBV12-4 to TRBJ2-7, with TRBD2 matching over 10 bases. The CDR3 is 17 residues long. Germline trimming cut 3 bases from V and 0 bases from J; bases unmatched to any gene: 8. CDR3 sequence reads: CASSLGKVAGGSYEQYF. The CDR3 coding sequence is TGTGCCAGCAGTTTGGGGAAAGTAGCGGGGGGCTCCTACGAGCAGTACTTC.

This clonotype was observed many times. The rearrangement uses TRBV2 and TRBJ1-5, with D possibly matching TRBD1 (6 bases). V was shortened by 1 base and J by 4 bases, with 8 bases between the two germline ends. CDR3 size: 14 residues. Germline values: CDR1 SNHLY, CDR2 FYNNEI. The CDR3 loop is CASSEEGGNQPQHF. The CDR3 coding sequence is TGTGCCAGCAGTGAAGAGGGGGGAAATCAGCCCCAGCATTTT. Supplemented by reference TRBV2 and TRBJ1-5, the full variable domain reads EPEVTQTPSHQVTQMGQEVILRCVPISNHLYFYWYRQILGQKVEFLVSFYNNEISEKSEIFDDQFSVERPDGSNFTLKIRSTKLEDSAMYFCASSEEGGNQPQHFGDGTRLSIL.

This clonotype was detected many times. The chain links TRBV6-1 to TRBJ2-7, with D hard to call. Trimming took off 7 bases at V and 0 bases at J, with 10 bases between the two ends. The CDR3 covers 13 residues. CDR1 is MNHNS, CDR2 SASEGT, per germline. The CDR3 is CASIGSRSYEQYF. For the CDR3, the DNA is TGTGCCAGCATCGGCTCGCGCTCCTACGAGCAGTACTTC.

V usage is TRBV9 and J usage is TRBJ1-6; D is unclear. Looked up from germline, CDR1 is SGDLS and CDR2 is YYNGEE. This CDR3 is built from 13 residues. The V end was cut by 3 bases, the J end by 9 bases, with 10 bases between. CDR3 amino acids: CASSGDVGSPLHF. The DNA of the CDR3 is TGTGCCAGCAGCGGAGACGTGGGTTCACCCCTCCACTTT.

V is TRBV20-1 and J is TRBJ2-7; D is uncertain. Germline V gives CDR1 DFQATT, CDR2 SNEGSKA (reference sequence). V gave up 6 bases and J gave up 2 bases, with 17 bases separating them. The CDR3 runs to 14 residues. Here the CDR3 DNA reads TGCAGTGCCGTAGATCTGGCTAGTGCCTACGAGCAGTACTTC. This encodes CSAVDLASAYEQYF.

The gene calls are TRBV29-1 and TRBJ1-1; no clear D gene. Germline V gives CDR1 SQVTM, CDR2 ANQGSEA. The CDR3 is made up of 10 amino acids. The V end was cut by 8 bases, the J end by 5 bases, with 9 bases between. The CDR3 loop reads CSTLETEAFF. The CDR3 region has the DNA TGCAGCACCTTGGAGACTGAAGCTTTCTTT.

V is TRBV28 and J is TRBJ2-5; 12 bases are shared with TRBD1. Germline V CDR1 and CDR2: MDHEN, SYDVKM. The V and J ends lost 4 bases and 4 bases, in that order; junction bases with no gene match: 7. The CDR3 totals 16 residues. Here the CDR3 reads CASSSGTGGARETQYF. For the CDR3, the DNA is TGTGCCAGCAGTTCCGGGACAGGGGGCGCGAGAGAGACCCAGTACTTC.

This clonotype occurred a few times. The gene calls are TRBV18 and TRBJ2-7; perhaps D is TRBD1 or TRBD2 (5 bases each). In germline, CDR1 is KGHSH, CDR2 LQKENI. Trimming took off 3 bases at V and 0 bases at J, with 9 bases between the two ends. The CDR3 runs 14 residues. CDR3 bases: TGTGCCAGCTCACCCGGGACGACCTCCTACGAGCAGTACTTC. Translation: CASSPGTTSYEQYF.

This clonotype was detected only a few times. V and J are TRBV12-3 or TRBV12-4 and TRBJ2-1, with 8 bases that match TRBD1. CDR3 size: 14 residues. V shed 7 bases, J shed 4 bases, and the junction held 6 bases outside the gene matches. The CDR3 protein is CASTPGGRYNEQFF. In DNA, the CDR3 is TGTGCCAGCACCCCAGGGGGCCGGTACAATGAGCAGTTCTTC.

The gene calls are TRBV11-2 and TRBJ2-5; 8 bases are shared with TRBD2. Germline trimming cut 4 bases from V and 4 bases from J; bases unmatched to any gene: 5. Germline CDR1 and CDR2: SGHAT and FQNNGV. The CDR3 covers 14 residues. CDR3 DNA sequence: TGTGCCAGCAGCTGGGGAACTAGCGGAGAGACCCAGTACTTC. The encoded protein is CASSWGTSGETQYF. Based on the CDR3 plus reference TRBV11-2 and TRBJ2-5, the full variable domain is EAGVAQSPRYKIIEKRQSVAFWCNPISGHATLYWYQQILGQGPKLLIQFQNNGVVDDSQLPKDRFSAERLKGVDSTLKIQPAKLEDSAVYLCASSWGTSGETQYFGPGTRLLVL.

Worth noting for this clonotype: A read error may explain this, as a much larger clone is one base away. This CDR3 is CASSPAGTDYEQYF. The CDR3 DNA follows: TGTGCCAGCAGCCCCGCCGGGACGGACTACGAGCAGTACTTC. The V and J genes are TRBV12-3 or TRBV12-4 and TRBJ2-7; D could derive from TRBD1 or TRBD2 (5 bases each). Trimming removed 6 bases from V and 3 bases from J, with 15 bases in between. The CDR3 is 14 residues long.

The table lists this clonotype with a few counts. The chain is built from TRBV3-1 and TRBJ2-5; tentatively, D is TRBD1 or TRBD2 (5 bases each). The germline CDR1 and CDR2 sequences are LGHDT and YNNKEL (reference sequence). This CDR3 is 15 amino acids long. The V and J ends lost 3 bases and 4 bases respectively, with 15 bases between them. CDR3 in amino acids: CASSHRGQGRETQYF. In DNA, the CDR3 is TGTGCCAGCAGCCATCGCGGGCAGGGCCGAGAGACCCAGTACTTC.

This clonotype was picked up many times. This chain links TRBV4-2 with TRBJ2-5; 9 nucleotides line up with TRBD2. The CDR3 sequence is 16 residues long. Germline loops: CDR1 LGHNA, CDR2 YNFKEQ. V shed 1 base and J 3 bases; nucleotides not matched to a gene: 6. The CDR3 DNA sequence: TGTGCCAGCAGCCAAGCGGCTAGCGGGGCTAAAGAGACCCAGTACTTC. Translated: CASSQAASGAKETQYF.

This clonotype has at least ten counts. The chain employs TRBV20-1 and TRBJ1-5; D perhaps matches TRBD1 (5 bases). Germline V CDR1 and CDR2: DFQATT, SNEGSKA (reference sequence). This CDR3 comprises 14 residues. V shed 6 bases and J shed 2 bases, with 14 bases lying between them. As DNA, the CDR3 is TGCAGTGCGGTACCAGGGAATGGCAATCAGCCCCAGCATTTT. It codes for CSAVPGNGNQPQHF.